Sequencing of this T cell receptor (beta chain) was carried out in a study of graft-versus-host responses after intestinal transplantation. Study context: All of the recipients had induction that used anti-thymocyte globulin, then tacrolimus and steroids for three to four years.

With 4 bases removed from V and 4 bases from J, the gap between germline ends came to 13 bases. CDR3 length equals 14 residues. Germline V gene sequence: CDR1 LNHNV, CDR2 YYDKDF (reference sequence). The protocol was immunoSEQ multiplex PCR, while the TCRdb copy is restricted to in-frame clones and leaves out a portion. The data contain roughly 97,000 clones, approximately 92% of them singletons. This TCR was sampled from a human patient who received an intestinal transplant, so some T cells may come from the graft donor. The V call is TRBV15, the J call TRBJ2-5; possibly TRBD1 or TRBD2 for D (5 bases each). The sample in question was PBMCs, obtained 450 to 480 days after intestinal transplant. The CDR3 nucleotides are TGTGCCACCAGCACGGGACGGACCCCAGAGACCCAGTACTTC. Its translation is CATSTGRTPETQYF.